These 16 T cell receptor beta chains were sequenced from one sample in a study of blood T cell repertoires in COVID-19. Method: immunoSEQ multiplex PCR; TCRdb's copy keeps in-frame clones and lacks some. Of 150,000 to 200,000 clones listed, roughly four fifths are singletons. Sequencing was performed on PBMCs or T cells enriched from blood (not recorded which). These receptors all come from a man aged 40-49 years who had recovered from COVID-19.

V is TRBV19 and J is TRBJ1-1; D possibly corresponds to TRBD1 (5 bases). CDR3 length equals 14 residues. The germline V gene has CDR1 LNHDA and CDR2 SQIVND (reference sequence). Trimming removed 6 bases from V and 5 bases from J, with 16 bases in between. CDR3 bases: TGTGCCAGTAGCCCCAGGGTTCTGATGACTGAAGCTTTCTTT. Its translation: CASSPRVLMTEAFF.

This clone came up a few times. In DNA form, the CDR3 reads TGTGCCTGGAGTTCCGGGACAGTTGAAGCTTTCTTT. Amino acids: CAWSSGTVEAFF. The chain combines TRBV30 with TRBJ1-1; 7 nucleotides match TRBD1. The CDR3 is made up of 12 amino acids. CDR1 and CDR2 from the germline V gene are GTSNPN and SVGIG (reference sequence). J was trimmed by 7 bases and V by 2 bases; bases with no gene match: 4.

In its sample, this clone was seen once. The rearrangement links TRBV27 to TRBJ1-2; 8 nucleotides agree with TRBD1. The ends lost 8 bases at V and 4 bases at J; junction bases unmatched: 9. This CDR3 has 14 residues. Germline CDR1 reads MNHEY; CDR2 reads SMNVEV (reference sequence). CDR3 amino acids: CASGLSGTGYGYTF. CDR3 nucleotide sequence: TGTGCCAGCGGCTTATCCGGGACAGGCTATGGCTACACCTTC.

The rearrangement joins TRBV6-5 to TRBJ2-7; tentatively, D is TRBD1 (5 bases). The CDR3 covers 12 residues. Germline V gene lookup returns CDR1 MNHEY and CDR2 SVGAGI. Trimming left V 6 bases short and J 6 bases short, with 12 bases between. The DNA for the CDR3 is TGTGCCAGCAGCAACCCAGGGCTCGAGCAGTACTTC. Its protein product is CASSNPGLEQYF.

The chain uses TRBV9 and TRBJ1-3; D not certain. Between the trimmed V and J ends, which lost 1 base and 2 bases, there was a span of 13 bases. Germline V gene data show CDR1 as SGDLS and CDR2 as YYNGEE. The CDR3 spans 16 residues. CDR3 amino acids: CASSVSQALTGNTIYF. The CDR3 DNA is TGTGCCAGCAGCGTATCTCAGGCGCTTACTGGAAACACCATATATTTT.

This chain links TRBV19 with TRBJ1-5; tentative D call: TRBD1 (6 bases). The CDR3 is 16 amino acids. Per the germline V gene, CDR1 is LNHDA and CDR2 is SQIVND (reference sequence). V lost 11 bases, J lost 6 bases, and 26 bases lay in between. The CDR3 spells CASRNRETLFRQPQHF. CDR3 DNA: TGTGCCTCCCGGAACAGGGAAACTTTATTCCGTCAGCCCCAGCATTTT.

The chain joins TRBV7-6 to TRBJ1-1, with unresolved D. This CDR3 is built from 14 residues. Looked up from germline, CDR1 is SGHVS and CDR2 is FNYEAQ. Trimming stripped 5 bases from V and 1 base from J, with 11 bases between. CDR3 sequence: CASSRQVTNTEAFF. The DNA of the CDR3 is TGTGCCAGCAGCCGTCAGGTGACGAACACTGAAGCTTTCTTT.

CDR3 region: CASSTQQGGDYGYTF. In DNA, the CDR3 is TGTGCCAGCAGCACCCAACAGGGGGGCGACTATGGCTACACCTTC. The chain links TRBV7-2 to TRBJ1-2; 8 bases match TRBD1. V dropped 5 bases and J dropped 3; count of bases not matched to a gene: 8. This CDR3 has 15 residues. Germline V gives CDR1 SGHTA, CDR2 FQGNSA.

The chain recombines TRBV5-6 with TRBJ1-2; D is perhaps TRBD1 (5 bases). Germline V gene data show CDR1 as SGHDT and CDR2 as YYEEEE. V was trimmed by 8 bases and J by 8 bases, leaving 16 bases between them. This CDR3 has 12 amino acids. The CDR3 here is CASKTVTYGYTF. Here the CDR3 DNA reads TGTGCCAGTAAGACAGTTACCTACGGCTACACCTTC.

This sequence joins TRBV5-4 and TRBJ1-3, with TRBD1 as a possible D gene (6 bases). Germline assignment: CDR1 SGHNT and CDR2 YYREEE (reference sequence). This CDR3 is 16 amino acids long. Trimming left V 4 bases short and J 0 bases short, with 14 bases between. The CDR3 sequence: CASSPGGANSGNTIYF. CDR3 DNA: TGTGCCAGCAGCCCGGGGGGGGCGAACTCTGGAAACACCATATATTTT. The full variable domain, completed using reference TRBV5-4 and TRBJ1-3, is ETGVTQSPTHLIKTRGQQVTLRCSSQSGHNTVSWYQQALGQGPQFIFQYYREEENGRGNFPPRFSGLQFPNYSSELNVNALELDDSALYLCASSPGGANSGNTIYFGEGSWLTVV.

This clone showed up just a few times. This chain uses TRBV7-3 with TRBJ2-1, with TRBD2 matching 7 bases. Trimming took 4 bases from V and 6 from J; bases not matched to a gene: 9. CDR1 and CDR2 (germline): SGHTA, FQGTGA. This CDR3 comprises 15 residues. The CDR3 sequence is CASSSPGEGPNEQFF. The CDR3, as DNA: TGTGCCAGCAGCTCCCCCGGGGAGGGCCCCAATGAGCAGTTCTTC.

This sequence joins TRBV5-1 and TRBJ2-1; a possible D gene is TRBD2 (5 bases). V lost 0 bases, J lost 0 bases, and 10 bases lay in between. This CDR3 has 16 amino acids. Germline assignment: CDR1 SGHRS and CDR2 YFSETQ. The chain's CDR3 is CASSLVAGGSYNEQFF. CDR3 sequence (DNA): TGCGCCAGCAGCTTGGTCGCGGGTGGCTCCTACAATGAGCAGTTCTTC. The whole variable domain, remainder taken from reference TRBV5-1 and TRBJ2-1, is KAGVTQTPRYLIKTRGQQVTLSCSPISGHRSVSWYQQTPGQGLQFLFEYFSETQRNKGNFPGRFSGRQFSNSRSEMNVSTLELGDSALYLCASSLVAGGSYNEQFFGPGTRLTVL.

In this sample, this clone turned up once. The chain uses TRBV27 and TRBJ2-7; the match to TRBD1 covers 11 bases. Germline lookup yields CDR1 MNHEY and CDR2 SMNVEV (reference sequence). The CDR3 spans 14 residues. V lost 5 bases to trimming and J lost 3 bases; unmatched junction nucleotides: 3. The CDR3 is CASSTGTGGYEQYF. CDR3 in DNA: TGTGCCAGCAGTACCGGGACAGGGGGCTACGAGCAGTACTTC.

This clone came up a few times. This chain connects TRBV7-2 to TRBJ1-1; no clear D. This CDR3 comprises 13 residues. The V and J ends lost 1 base and 1 base respectively, with 4 bases between them. The germline V gene has CDR1 SGHTA and CDR2 FQGNSA. CDR3 sequence (DNA): TGTGCCAGCAGCTTAGACAGGAACACTGAAGCTTTCTTT. Amino acid sequence: CASSLDRNTEAFF.

This clone was detected only once. V usage is TRBV6-5 and J usage is TRBJ2-7; D perhaps matches TRBD2 (6 bases). Germline CDR1 reads MNHEY; CDR2 reads SVGAGI. There are 15 residues in the CDR3. V was cut by 2 bases and J by 3 bases, with 14 bases left in between. CDR3 sequence: CASSYLGGGLYEQYF. The CDR3 coding sequence is TGTGCCAGCAGTTACCTTGGGGGAGGACTCTACGAGCAGTACTTC.

This clone was seen a single time. The V gene is TRBV7-6, the J gene TRBJ2-7; D possibly corresponds to TRBD2 (6 bases). Germline V gene data show CDR1 as SGHVS and CDR2 as FNYEAQ. The CDR3 spans 17 residues. The germline V and J ends were trimmed by 5 bases and 2 bases, with 22 bases remaining between them. CDR3 nucleotide sequence: TGTGCCAGCAGCCACCCGGCGGGGTCACGATCAACCTACGAGCAGTACTTC. Its protein is CASSHPAGSRSTYEQYF.